A selection of T cell receptor beta chains follows, all from one sample in a study of memory CD4+ T cells and cytomegalovirus serostatus. This table comes from immunoSEQ multiplex PCR, and its TCRdb copy is limited to in-frame clones, with some not included. In the table there are about 50,000 clones, around four fifths of which are singletons. The sample taken for sequencing was memory CD4+ T cells from blood. These receptors originate from an adult in good health and CMV-seronegative. The CDR3 runs from the conserved cysteine through the conserved F or W. The D gene is left open where the match is weak. Some rows have no size entry. The others give once, few or many, or a class for an expanded clone.

V: TRBV28; D: .; length: 14; J: TRBJ1-2; size: few; CDR3: CASIPGTTNYGYTF; DNA: TGTGCCAGCATTCCCGGGACAACTAACTATGGCTACACCTTC
V: TRBV29-1; D: .; length: 11; J: TRBJ1-3; size: .; CDR3: CSGQVGNTIYF; DNA: TGCAGCGGACAAGTGGGAAACACCATATATTTT
V: TRBV19; D: .; length: 16; J: TRBJ1-1; size: .; CDR3: CASSTTGRSAHTEAFF; DNA: TGTGCCAGTAGTACTACCGGACGCAGCGCTCACACTGAAGCTTTCTTT
V: TRBV20-1; D: .; length: 11; J: TRBJ2-3; size: once; CDR3: CSAPLTDTQYF; DNA: TGCAGTGCTCCCCTGACAGATACGCAGTATTTT
V: TRBV9; D: .; length: 13; J: TRBJ1-2; size: .; CDR3: CASSPDQLYGYTF; DNA: TGTGCCAGCAGCCCTGACCAGCTCTATGGCTACACCTTC
V: TRBV7-2; D: TRBD1; length: 17; J: TRBJ2-7; size: .; CDR3: CASSLVRGQVVPYEQYF; DNA: TGTGCCAGCAGCTTAGTAAGGGGACAGGTGGTCCCCTACGAGCAGTACTTC
V: TRBV5-1; D: .; length: 14; J: TRBJ1-1; size: .; CDR3: CASSLTQVNTEAFF; DNA: TGCGCCAGCAGCTTGACTCAGGTGAACACTGAAGCTTTCTTT
V: TRBV30; D: .; length: 13; J: TRBJ1-1; size: .; CDR3: CASTGGRNTEAFF; DNA: TGTGCCTCCACAGGTGGGAGGAACACTGAAGCTTTCTTT
V: TRBV4-3; D: TRBD1; length: 17; J: TRBJ1-2; size: .; CDR3: CASSQESAQGANYGYTF; DNA: TGCGCCAGCAGCCAAGAGTCAGCACAGGGGGCAAACTATGGCTACACCTTC
V: TRBV21-1; D: .; length: 9; J: TRBJ1-2; size: .; CDR3: CASRQCYTF; DNA: TGTGCCAGCAGACAGTGCTACACCTTC
V: TRBV7-6; D: TRBD2; length: 18; J: TRBJ2-2; size: medium-sized; CDR3: CASSLAGASGGAPGELFF; DNA: TGTGCCAGCAGCTTAGCGGGTGCTAGCGGGGGGGCCCCCGGGGAGCTGTTTTTT
V: TRBV7-8; D: .; length: 13; J: TRBJ1-1; size: .; CDR3: CASSLGAYTEAFF; DNA: TGTGCCAGCAGCTTAGGTGCTTATACTGAAGCTTTCTTT
V: TRBV18; D: TRBD1; length: 14; J: TRBJ1-1; size: .; CDR3: CASSSGQGLTEAFF; DNA: TGTGCCAGCTCATCGGGACAGGGGCTGACTGAAGCTTTCTTT
V: TRBV6-6; D: .; length: 14; J: TRBJ1-6; size: few; CDR3: CASSSTKTNSPLHF; DNA: TGTGCCAGCAGTAGTACGAAGACTAATTCACCCCTCCACTTT
V: TRBV6-5; D: TRBD2; length: 14; J: TRBJ2-7; size: once; CDR3: CASSLTSASYEQYF; DNA: TGTGCCAGCAGTCTGACTAGCGCTTCCTACGAGCAGTACTTC
V: TRBV20-1; D: TRBD1; length: 11; J: TRBJ1-1; size: .; CDR3: CGGTGGTEAFF; DNA: TGCGGCGGGACAGGGGGGACTGAAGCTTTCTTT
V: TRBV20-1; D: .; length: 10; J: TRBJ2-5; size: .; CDR3: CSASQETQYF; DNA: TGCAGTGCTAGTCAAGAGACCCAGTACTTC
V: TRBV29-1; D: TRBD1; length: 11; J: TRBJ1-2; size: .; CDR3: CSLGQDYGYTF; DNA: TGCAGCTTGGGACAGGACTATGGCTACACCTTC
V: TRBV30; D: TRBD1; length: 13; J: TRBJ2-7; size: .; CDR3: CAWSGTGTYEQYF; DNA: TGTGCCTGGTCCGGGACAGGGACCTACGAGCAGTACTTC